What follows are 24 T cell receptor beta chains derived from one specimen sequenced in a study of T-cell reconstitution after alpha-beta-depleted transplantation in children. Unique molecular identifiers were used to barcode this TCRbeta library. TCRdb called the PCR reads again in MiXCR, with one record for every CDR3 protein. Of over 200,000 distinct CDR3 sequences in the sample, about 15% were seen once. Sample: PBMCs, mostly from graft donor cells, taken 360 days after TCRalphabeta/CD19-depleted stem cell transplant. These receptors originate from a male patient aged 2-10 years who had a stem cell transplant for acute lymphoblastic leukemia, so the T cells may come from the graft donor.

The gene calls are TRBV7-8 and TRBJ2-2; D unresolved. Germline CDR1 and CDR2: SGHVS and FQNEAQ. With 0 bases removed from V and 7 bases from J, the gap between germline ends came to 18 bases. The CDR3 has 17 amino acids. The CDR3 bases are TGTGCCAGCAGCTTAGCATGGGGTGTGGGGATGATCGGGGAGCTGTTTTTT. Translated, it gives CASSLAWGVGMIGELFF.

V is TRBV7-6 and J is TRBJ2-3; 14 nucleotides agree with TRBD2. The CDR3 loop spans 18 amino acids. The V gene's germline CDR1 is SGHVS and CDR2 FNYEAQ. V dropped 3 bases and J dropped 3; count of bases not matched to a gene: 8. The CDR3 DNA reads TGTGCCAGCAGCTTTGAGACTAGCGGGAGGGCCGGGACAGATACGCAGTATTTT. It translates to CASSFETSGRAGTDTQYF.

This chain connects TRBV7-8 to TRBJ2-7; 14 bases are shared with TRBD2. The CDR3 has 16 residues. Germline V CDR1 and CDR2: SGHVS, FQNEAQ. V dropped 5 bases and J dropped 5; count of bases not matched to a gene: 8. The CDR3 is CASSDWTSGGPNEQYF. Written as DNA, the CDR3 is TGTGCCAGCAGCGACTGGACTAGCGGGGGGCCGAACGAGCAGTACTTC.

This chain uses TRBV20-1 with TRBJ2-3; TRBD2 matches at 9 bases. V lost 7 bases and J lost 6; bases outside the gene matches: 8. Per germline, CDR1 DFQATT and CDR2 SNEGSKA (reference sequence). The CDR3 has 13 amino acids. CDR3 protein: CSGLAGHADTQYF. The CDR3 DNA sequence: TGCAGTGGTCTAGCGGGACATGCGGATACGCAGTATTTT.

The chain recombines TRBV10-3 with TRBJ2-7; 9 nucleotides match TRBD1. V was clipped by 5 bases and J by 7 bases; unmatched bases: 9. CDR3 length: 14 amino acids. The germline gives CDR1 ENHRY, CDR2 SYGVKD. Written as DNA, the CDR3 is TGTGCCATCAGTCGGGGACAGGGAACAGGGGAGCAGTACTTC. Translation gives CAISRGQGTGEQYF.

This rearrangement joins TRBV11-2 to TRBJ2-1, with a possible D match to TRBD2 (6 bases). Trimming took off 0 bases at V and 4 bases at J, with 25 bases between the two ends. Germline V gives CDR1 SGHAT, CDR2 FQNNGV. The CDR3 contains 20 residues. The DNA of the CDR3 is TGTGCCAGCAGCTTAGATCAGGGTAGCGGATACCAAGGAAGATACAATGAGCAGTTCTTC. It specifies CASSLDQGSGYQGRYNEQFF.

V is TRBV3-1 and J is TRBJ1-4, with D possibly being TRBD1 (5 bases). Per the germline V gene, CDR1 is LGHDT and CDR2 is YNNKEL (reference sequence). This CDR3 has 15 amino acids. V was pared by 4 bases and J by 5 bases, with 14 bases between. The CDR3 DNA sequence: TGTGCCAGCAGCCGGGGGGTTAGGGGAAATGAAAAACTGTTTTTT. Its protein is CASSRGVRGNEKLFF.

This clonotype was detected a few times. The CDR3 coding sequence is TGTGCCAGCACCCCCCGGAAACAGTACAGGGATGAGCAGTTCTTC. Its translation: CASTPRKQYRDEQFF. The gene calls are TRBV6-1 and TRBJ2-1, with D perhaps TRBD1 (6 bases). Per the germline V gene, CDR1 is MNHNS and CDR2 is SASEGT. The CDR3 sequence is 15 residues long. V lost 7 bases and J lost 8, with 21 bases in between.

This chain joins TRBV9 and TRBJ2-7, with 7 bases that match TRBD1. With V trimmed by 4 bases and J by 3 bases, 7 bases remained unmatched. Per the germline V gene, CDR1 is SGDLS and CDR2 is YYNGEE. This CDR3 has 14 residues. CDR3 in DNA: TGTGCCAGCAGCCCCAAGGGGGCTGGCTACGAGCAGTACTTC. Translating it yields CASSPKGAGYEQYF.

The chain is built from TRBV7-8 and TRBJ2-1; tentatively, D is TRBD2 (6 bases). Trimming took 2 bases from V and 7 from J, leaving 12 bases between them. From germline, CDR1 is SGHVS and CDR2 FQNEAQ. The CDR3 loop spans 14 amino acids. In DNA form, the CDR3 reads TGTGCCAGCAGCTTACGGGAGTCTGATAATGAGCAGTTCTTC. Amino acids: CASSLRESDNEQFF.

This clonotype turned up a few times. V usage is TRBV2 and J usage is TRBJ2-1; D is unresolved. Per germline, CDR1 SNHLY and CDR2 FYNNEI. CDR3 length equals 14 residues. V was shortened by 6 bases and J by 7 bases, with 16 bases between the two germline ends. The CDR3 DNA reads TGTGCCAGCAGCTCTGGGCTTGATGAGAATGAGCAGTTCTTC. Protein product: CASSSGLDENEQFF.

This clonotype came up a few times. The chain uses TRBV5-5 and TRBJ2-7; 13 bases fit TRBD2. V lost 4 bases, J lost 4 bases, and 8 bases stayed unmatched. CDR3 length equals 16 residues. Germline assignment: CDR1 SGHKS and CDR2 YYEKEE (reference sequence). For the CDR3, the DNA is TGTGCCAGCAGCCTGGGACTAGCGGGATCCCCTTACGAGCAGTACTTC. Encoded protein: CASSLGLAGSPYEQYF. The full variable domain, rest sourced from reference TRBV5-5 and TRBJ2-7, is DAGVTQSPTHLIKTRGQQVTLRCSPISGHKSVSWYQQVLGQGPQFIFQYYEKEERGRGNFPDRFSARQFPNYSSELNVNALLLGDSALYLCASSLGLAGSPYEQYFGPGTRLTVT.

The CDR3: CASSFPRLGDNEQFF. DNA for the CDR3: TGTGCCAGCAGTTTCCCCCGACTCGGGGACAATGAGCAGTTCTTC. The gene calls are TRBV12-3 or TRBV12-4 and TRBJ2-1, with D possibly TRBD2 on 5 matching bases. CDR3 length equals 15 residues. The V end lost 3 bases, the J end lost 5 bases, and 14 bases lay between the germline ends.

This clonotype was detected only a few times. V usage is TRBV12-3 or TRBV12-4 and J usage is TRBJ1-3; D is unclear. This CDR3 spans 17 amino acids. V was trimmed by 5 bases and J by 0 bases, leaving 17 bases between them. The CDR3 DNA is TGTGCCAGCAGTAGAAACAAGGTCCTCTCCTCTGGAAACACCATATATTTT. Protein product: CASSRNKVLSSGNTIYF.

The chain links TRBV5-1 to TRBJ2-1; D unresolved. This CDR3 has 15 residues. Trimming pared 0 bases from V and 2 bases from J, leaving 9 bases between. Germline CDR1 is SGHRS and CDR2 is YFSETQ. The CDR3 coding sequence is TGCGCCAGCAGCTTGGAGTTCACGACCTACAATGAGCAGTTCTTC. This encodes CASSLEFTTYNEQFF.

V gene TRBV20-1 combines with J gene TRBJ2-7; 7 positions match TRBD2. The V gene's germline CDR1 is DFQATT and CDR2 SNEGSKA (reference sequence). V was clipped by 6 bases and J by 2 bases; unmatched bases: 4. This CDR3 is 12 amino acids long. The chain's CDR3 is CSAAGTTYEQYF. The CDR3 DNA reads TGCAGTGCAGCCGGGACTACCTACGAGCAGTACTTC.

This clonotype has just a few counts. The CDR3 nucleotides read TGTGCCATCAGGGAGCGGGGGGGCCTGGATGAGCAGTTCTTC. The encoded protein is CAIRERGGLDEQFF. This chain connects TRBV10-3 to TRBJ2-1, with TRBD2 identical over 10 bases. Per the germline V gene, CDR1 is ENHRY and CDR2 is SYGVKD. The CDR3 is made up of 14 amino acids. J was trimmed by 8 bases and V by 6 bases; bases with no gene match: 7.

This clonotype has more than one count but fewer than ten. V and J are TRBV9 and TRBJ2-3; D not resolved. The CDR3 is made up of 14 amino acids. Trimming cost V 3 bases and J 3 bases, with 11 bases left between them. Germline V gene sequence: CDR1 SGDLS, CDR2 YYNGEE. The CDR3 region is CASSAVRVTDTQYF. CDR3 nucleotides: TGTGCCAGCAGCGCCGTTCGGGTTACAGATACGCAGTATTTT. Full variable domain (remainder filled in from reference TRBV9 and TRBJ2-3): DSGVTQTPKHLITATGQRVTLRCSPRSGDLSVYWYQQSLDQGLQFLIQYYNGEERAKGNILERFSAQQFPDLHSELNLSSLELGDSALYFCASSAVRVTDTQYFGPGTRLTVL.

CDR3 coding DNA: TGTGCCACCAGCAGCCTAGCGGGGGGGCATTTGTCAGATACGCAGTATTTT. Amino acid sequence: CATSSLAGGHLSDTQYF. The V and J genes are TRBV15 and TRBJ2-3; 12 nucleotides align to TRBD2. The CDR3 extends over 17 amino acids. The germline gives CDR1 LNHNV, CDR2 YYDKDF (reference sequence). V shed 3 bases, J shed 4 bases, and the junction held 8 bases outside the gene matches.

This clonotype was detected a few times. This chain joins TRBV30 and TRBJ2-7; weak D call: TRBD1 (7 bases). V was shortened by 2 bases and J by 3 bases, with 17 bases between the two germline ends. This CDR3 is 15 amino acids long. Germline V gene data show CDR1 as GTSNPN and CDR2 as SVGIG (reference sequence). The CDR3 DNA is TGTGCCTGGAGTCTAATGGAGGGGGCCAGCTACGAGCAGTACTTC. Its protein is CAWSLMEGASYEQYF.

As to this clonotype: One junction end does not reproduce the germline sequence, and a read error may be involved. The V call is TRBV29-1, the J call TRBJ1-1; the D is unclear. This CDR3 region has 12 residues. CDR1 and CDR2 from the germline V gene are SQVTM and ANQGSEA. The CDR3 loop is CGVFFGNTEAFF. The CDR3, as DNA: TGCGGCGTCTTTTTCGGGAACACTGAAGCTTTCTTT.

This clonotype is a singleton in its sample. The chain has TRBV5-1 and TRBJ2-3; D is perhaps TRBD1 or TRBD2 (5 bases each). The CDR3 is 14 amino acids. The germline V gene encodes CDR1 SGHRS and CDR2 YFSETQ. V was clipped by 0 bases and J by 6 bases, with 11 bases between them. The CDR3 loop reads CASSLAGDPDTQYF. The CDR3 DNA sequence: TGCGCCAGCAGCTTGGCCGGGGACCCGGATACGCAGTATTTT.

This chain connects TRBV3-1 to TRBJ1-4; D might be TRBD1 (5 bases). Germline-derived CDR1 and CDR2 are LGHDT and YNNKEL (reference sequence). The length of the CDR3 is 16 residues. Trimming took off 4 bases at V and 6 bases at J, with 18 bases between the two ends. In DNA form, the CDR3 reads TGTGCCAGCAGCCGGTTGACCGGGGCCGAGGATGAAAAACTGTTTTTT. It encodes CASSRLTGAEDEKLFF. Full variable domain (outside the CDR3, taken from reference TRBV3-1 and TRBJ1-4): DTAVSQTPKYLVTQMGNDKSIKCEQNLGHDTMYWYKQDSKKFLKIMFSYNNKELIINETVPNRFSPKSPDKAHLNLHINSLELGDSAVYFCASSRLTGAEDEKLFFGSGTQLSVL.

The V and J genes are TRBV5-1 and TRBJ2-1, with D possibly being TRBD1 (6 bases). The V gene's germline CDR1 is SGHRS and CDR2 YFSETQ. The germline V and J ends were trimmed by 6 bases and 10 bases, with 11 bases remaining between them. The CDR3 is made up of 11 amino acids. This chain's CDR3 is CASTGQTEQFF. In DNA form, the CDR3 reads TGCGCCAGCACCGGACAGACCGAGCAGTTCTTC.